This TCR beta chain was sequenced for a study of T cell responses to AZD1222 COVID-19 vaccine. Using immunoSEQ multiplex PCR, the repertoire was profiled, and TCRdb retains in-frame clones only, with some absent. The sample includes approximately 220,000 clones, about 93% seen only once; the top ten take approximately 1%. The germline V gene encodes CDR1 SGDLS and CDR2 YYNGEE. With 2 bases removed from V and 4 bases from J, the gap between germline ends came to 16 bases. The CDR3 consists of 15 residues. The study, taken as a whole, reports: Spike-specific TCR repertoires showed rising breadth and depth after two AZD1222 doses.

In the case of this clone: The target antigen is unknown.

The specimen comprised peripheral blood, sampled on day 0 of MenACWY control vaccination. This TCR was sampled from an adult in good health. The chain couples TRBV9 to TRBJ2-7; D is perhaps TRBD2 (5 bases). CDR3 in DNA: TGTGCCAGCAGCGTCGGACGGTACTCGGGATACGAGCAGTACTTC. Translation: CASSVGRYSGYEQYF.